This T cell receptor (beta chain) was sequenced during a study of shared clonotypes between healthy human individuals. Clones were sequenced by immunoSEQ multiplex PCR, and TCRdb holds only the in-frame ones, with some missing. Altogether some 2 million clones are present, about 95% being singletons, with the ten largest covering 1% to 1.5%. Naive-designated CD8 cells lacked CD45RO, were positively enriched for CCR7, and omitted terminally differentiated effector memory CD45RA+ cells. Germline assignment: CDR1 MNHEY and CDR2 SMNVEV (reference sequence). The CDR3 contains 16 residues. V lost 6 bases and J 2 bases, leaving 20 bases between the germline ends.

This chain connects TRBV27 to TRBJ2-7, with D unresolved. Source material: naive CD8+ T cells sorted from blood. The sequence was obtained from a man aged 18 to 30 in good health. The CDR3, as DNA: TGTGCCAGCAGCCTGACGAAGAGTTTGGGTCCCTACGAGCAGTACTTC. This sequence encodes CASSLTKSLGPYEQYF.